Below, one T cell receptor beta chain is given with its context. These data originate in a study of blood T cell repertoires in COVID-19. This CDR3 has 14 residues. V shed 5 bases, J shed 6 bases, and the junction held 8 bases outside the gene matches. Per germline, CDR1 SGHTA and CDR2 FQGTGA. The assay was immunoSEQ multiplex PCR, and TCRdb's table has in-frame clones only and misses some. The sample comprises fewer than 350,000 clones, 81% of which are singletons, and around 3% rests with the top ten. The receptor was derived from a woman aged 55-69 years with active or convalescent COVID-19. Material: peripheral blood. The chain couples TRBV7-3 to TRBJ2-3; 7 positions match TRBD1. The CDR3 reads CASSLRQGGDTQYF. CDR3 coding DNA: TGTGCCAGCAGCCTACGACAGGGCGGGGATACGCAGTATTTT.